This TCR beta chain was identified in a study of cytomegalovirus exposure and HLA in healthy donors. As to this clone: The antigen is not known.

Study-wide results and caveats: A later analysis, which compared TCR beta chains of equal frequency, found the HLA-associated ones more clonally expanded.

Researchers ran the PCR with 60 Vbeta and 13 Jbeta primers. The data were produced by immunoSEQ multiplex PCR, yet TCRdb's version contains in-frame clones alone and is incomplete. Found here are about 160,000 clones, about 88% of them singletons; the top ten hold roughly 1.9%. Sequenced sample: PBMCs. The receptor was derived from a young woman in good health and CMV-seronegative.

In DNA, the CDR3 is TGCGCCAGCAGCTTCCCGGGACTAGCGGGAGTCGACGAGCAGTACTTC. Amino acid sequence: CASSFPGLAGVDEQYF. The chain has TRBV5-1 and TRBJ2-7; TRBD2 matches 14 bases. The V gene's germline CDR1 is SGHRS and CDR2 YFSETQ. V gave up 2 bases and J gave up 5 bases; unmatched junction bases: 6. The CDR3 spans 16 residues.